The rows below give T cell receptor beta chains drawn from one sample of a study of cytomegalovirus exposure and HLA in healthy donors. Profiling relied on immunoSEQ multiplex PCR, and the TCRdb table lists in-frame clones only, not all of them. The profile shows approximately 99,000 clones, roughly four fifths of them singletons. Sequenced input: PBMCs. The receptors shown here come from a man between 35 and 55 years old in good health and CMV-seropositive. CDR3s include the opening cysteine and the closing phenylalanine or tryptophan.

v_gene	j_gene	CDR3aa
TRBV13	TRBJ1-2	CASSLGFRDRGYGYTF
TRBV12-5	TRBJ2-3	CASGGPNLRDTDTQYF
TRBV19	TRBJ1-2	CASSITGLRDYGYTF
TRBV6-1	TRBJ1-1	CASSEWSGNINTEAFF
TRBV7-2	TRBJ2-6	CASSLLEANGLTF
TRBV19	TRBJ2-3	CASSSWTGIPDTQYF
TRBV11-2	TRBJ2-7	CASSLGLRGFSYEQYF
TRBV5-6	TRBJ1-3	CASSFWTGRDYTIYF
TRBV18	TRBJ1-3	CASSDGQGSGNTIYF
TRBV6-6	TRBJ2-1	CASSYSSSGNEQFF
TRBV28	TRBJ1-3	CASSRHSSGNTIYF
TRBV5-1	TRBJ2-3	CASSLFGLTDTQYF
TRBV28	TRBJ2-1	CASSNRDRGIF
TRBV30	TRBJ1-3	CAWSPPSSSGNTIYF
TRBV5-8	TRBJ2-2	CARSPGQGKAGELFF
TRBV5-4	TRBJ2-1	CASSLGTSVYNEQFF
TRBV7-3	TRBJ2-7	CASSLMGGPGEQYF
TRBV7-9	TRBJ1-1	CASSRQGTLNTEAFF
TRBV4-1	TRBJ1-2	CASSQEGTAYGYTF
TRBV4-1	TRBJ2-1	CASSQGAADNEQFF
TRBV19	TRBJ1-5	CASSFTGGGQPQHF
TRBV6-5	TRBJ1-1	CATAGYLGTEAFF
TRBV21-1	-	CASSDRDYSYEQYF
TRBV18	TRBJ2-5	CASSPTRGAETQYF
TRBV7-2	TRBJ2-1	CASSSLASGSNEQFF
TRBV28	TRBJ2-5	CASSGGGTVQETQYF
TRBV7-2	TRBJ2-2	CASRTGTGRTGELFF
TRBV5-1	TRBJ2-5	CASSPGTSGADNQETQYF
TRBV5-1	TRBJ2-2	CASSQPGTSTGELFF
TRBV11-2	TRBJ2-6	CASSWDSSGANVLTF
TRBV5-4	TRBJ2-3	CASSSFSGPQDTQYF
TRBV5-4	TRBJ1-3	CASSLGAGGGNTIYF
TRBV6-5	TRBJ2-3	CASSPSGGRDTQYF
TRBV6-5	TRBJ1-2	CASSYSRGARSSGYTF
TRBV9	TRBJ2-7	CASSVDLAAHEQYF
TRBV27	TRBJ1-1	CASRPRRGTEAFF
TRBV1	TRBJ2-1	CTSSPSLGPYNEQFF
TRBV28	TRBJ1-2	CASRTDKGYGYTF
TRBV29-1	TRBJ2-2	CSVDDKNTGELFF
TRBV7-9	TRBJ1-5	CASSLIPSGLDSNQPQHF
TRBV13	TRBJ2-7	CASSPRSSYEQYF
TRBV5-5	TRBJ1-1	CASSTDRRTEAFF
TRBV9	TRBJ2-3	CASSVDPGWVDTQYF
TRBV18	TRBJ2-1	CASTETTGENNEQFF
TRBV10-1	TRBJ1-5	CASSEGEGGQPQHF
TRBV4-1	TRBJ1-3	CASSRPFSGDTIYF
TRBV7-8	TRBJ1-1	CASSPAGRGLNTEAFF
TRBV7-2	TRBJ2-4	CASSASRVVKNSQYF
TRBV5-4	TRBJ1-2	CASSLAAGAYGYTF
TRBV4-2	TRBJ2-1	CASSLVFGTGGSYNEQFF
TRBV7-7	TRBJ2-1	CASSLGRESSNEQFF
TRBV28	TRBJ1-2	CASSTGQILGYTF
TRBV2	TRBJ1-5	CASNREYNQPQHF
TRBV6-5	TRBJ1-1	CASSYINTEAFF
TRBV5-1	TRBJ2-2	CASSLSGVGTGELFF
TRBV7-6	TRBJ2-7	CASSLQGRGSSYEQYF
TRBV29-1	TRBJ1-2	CSGAGEWGGYTF
TRBV4-1	TRBJ1-6	CASSRGTVNGNSPLHF
TRBV5-1	TRBJ2-3	CASSGRGRDTQYF
TRBV9	TRBJ2-3	CASSVGGGLAGASTDTQYF